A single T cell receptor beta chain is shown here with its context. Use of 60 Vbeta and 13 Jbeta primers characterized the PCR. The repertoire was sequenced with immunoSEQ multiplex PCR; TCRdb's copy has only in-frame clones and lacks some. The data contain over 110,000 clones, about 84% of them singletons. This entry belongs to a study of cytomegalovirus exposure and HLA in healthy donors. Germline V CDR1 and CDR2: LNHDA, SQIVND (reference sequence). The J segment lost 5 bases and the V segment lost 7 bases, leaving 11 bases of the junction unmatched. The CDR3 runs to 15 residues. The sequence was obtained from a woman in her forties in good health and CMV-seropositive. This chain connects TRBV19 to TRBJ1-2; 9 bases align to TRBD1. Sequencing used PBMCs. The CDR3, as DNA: TGTGCCAGTAAGGAACATGGGACAGGGCGATATGGCTACACCTTC. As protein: CASKEHGTGRYGYTF.